The clone carrying this T cell receptor (beta chain) was picked up a small number of times. As yet, its antigen is unknown. This entry comes from a study of response to subunit inactivated influenza vaccine. Trimming stripped 3 bases from V and 8 bases from J, with 12 bases between. The CDR3 is 13 amino acids. TCRdb recomputed calls from the RT-PCR reads with MiXCR, one row per CDR3 protein. Of hundreds of thousands of distinct CDR3 sequences listed, about 14% are singletons. Study-wide points: New T cells are recruited in small numbers by each seasonal influenza vaccination, according to the authors' suggestion.

The clonotype originates from a man aged 45-65 years who received an inactivated influenza vaccine. The rearrangement links TRBV12-3 or TRBV12-4 to TRBJ2-3; tentatively, D is TRBD1 or TRBD2 (5 bases each). The material was PBMCs from blood, obtained approximately 15 days before vaccination. In nucleotides, the CDR3 is TGTGCCAGCAGTTTTATGGGGGTTGGTACGCAGTATTTT. Translating gives CASSFMGVGTQYF.